The 7 T cell receptor beta chains presented below share a single source sample, sequenced in a study of T cell changes during pregnancy in multiple sclerosis. Using immunoSEQ multiplex PCR, the repertoire was profiled, and TCRdb retains in-frame clones only, with some absent. Among about 50,000 clones, 85% to 95% were seen once, and the ten largest hold 0.61%. Sample: CD4+ T cells from peripheral blood mononuclear cells, taken after pregnancy. The receptors shown here come from a female donor in good health, enrolled as a control in a pregnancy study.

The chain carries TRBV4-1 and TRBJ1-1, with TRBD1 as a possible D gene (5 bases). This CDR3 spans 15 amino acids. Looked up from germline, CDR1 is MGHRA and CDR2 is YSYEKL. V was pared by 1 base and J by 3 bases, with 12 bases between. The chain's CDR3 is CASSQVGGKDTEAFF. CDR3 DNA: TGCGCCAGCAGCCAAGTCGGGGGTAAGGACACTGAAGCTTTCTTT.

The rearrangement uses TRBV5-6 and TRBJ1-1; TRBD1 is a possible D gene (6 bases). The V end was cut by 3 bases, the J end by 8 bases, with 8 bases between. Germline CDR1 SGHDT, CDR2 YYEEEE. This CDR3 comprises 11 residues. CDR3 sequence: CASSWGQEAFF. The CDR3 DNA reads as TGTGCCAGCAGCTGGGGGCAGGAAGCTTTCTTT.

The genes are TRBV28 and TRBJ1-5; 10 nucleotides match TRBD1. V lost 9 bases to trimming and J lost 1 base; unmatched junction nucleotides: 12. The CDR3 spans 17 residues. Germline V gene data show CDR1 as MDHEN and CDR2 as SYDVKM. CDR3 sequence: CASRDRGSRISNQPQHF. In nucleotides, the CDR3 is TGTGCCAGTAGGGACAGGGGCTCCCGCATAAGCAATCAGCCCCAGCATTTT.

This clone was observed a few times. CDR3 DNA: TGTGCCAGCAGTTCCTTCTCTGGAAACACCATATATTTT. It codes for CASSSFSGNTIYF. The rearrangement uses TRBV2 and TRBJ1-3; D is unresolved. The germline V and J ends were trimmed by 5 bases and 0 bases, with 5 bases remaining between them. Germline assignment: CDR1 SNHLY and CDR2 FYNNEI. The CDR3 consists of 13 residues.

The chain employs TRBV6-1 and TRBJ2-7, with D maybe TRBD2 (6 bases). The CDR3 has 14 amino acids. The V end lost 4 bases, the J end lost 2 bases, and 12 bases lay between the germline ends. The germline V gene has CDR1 MNHNS and CDR2 SASEGT. Here the CDR3 DNA reads TGTGCCAGCAGTGCCGGGACTGGGACCTACGAGCAGTACTTC. This sequence encodes CASSAGTGTYEQYF.

There are a few counts of this clone. The chain links TRBV4-2 to TRBJ1-4; D not resolved. The CDR3 is 19 amino acids. The germline V and J ends were trimmed by 5 bases and 6 bases, with 28 bases remaining between them. Germline V CDR1 and CDR2: LGHNA, YNFKEQ. DNA of the CDR3: TGTGCCAGCAGCTTACGGCGACCGGGGTCTGGTACAAGTCATGAAAAACTGTTTTTT. The encoded protein is CASSLRRPGSGTSHEKLFF.

The CDR3 DNA is TGTGCCAGCAGTTCGGGACTCCTCCCCCCGTTCTTC. Protein product: CASSSGLLPPFF. The V gene is TRBV27, the J gene TRBJ2-1, with D possibly being TRBD2 (6 bases). This CDR3 spans 12 amino acids. Per the germline V gene, CDR1 is MNHEY and CDR2 is SMNVEV (reference sequence). The germline V and J ends were trimmed by 4 bases and 15 bases, with 16 bases remaining between them.